This entry lists 3 T cell receptor beta chains sequenced from one sample in a study of lymphopenia after photon versus proton radiotherapy (dated by TCRdb to the late 2010s). To prepare the library, the immunoSEQ multiplex PCR assay was applied. TCRdb mirrors the immuneACCESS table, restricted to in-frame sequences. Some clones are absent from its copies; in checked studies, under half trace to an unresolved V gene, and the reason for the others is unknown. Within this sample are 20,000 to 30,000 clones, with 82% of them counted one time only. Approximately 22% of the sample rests with the top ten. Here the sequenced sample was peripheral blood, taken from a patient treated with proton-based radiotherapy. These receptors came from a woman aged 70-85 years with pancreatic cancer.

The chain links TRBV11-3 to TRBJ1-1; D unclear. Germline V gene data show CDR1 as SGHNT and CDR2 as YENEEA. Between the trimmed V and J ends, which lost 1 base and 7 bases, there was a span of 13 bases. There are 14 residues in the CDR3. The CDR3 reads CASSLGGRRIEAFF. The CDR3, as DNA: TGTGCCAGCAGCTTAGGAGGGAGGCGGATTGAAGCTTTCTTT.

CDR3 protein: CASSRGRGPLQETQYF. Written as DNA, the CDR3 is TGTGCCAGCAGTCGGGGACGGGGGCCGCTCCAAGAGACCCAGTACTTC. This chain uses TRBV28 with TRBJ2-5; D possibly uses TRBD1 or TRBD2 (6 bases each). Trimming removed 5 bases at V and 1 base at J, with 17 bases between. The CDR3 totals 16 residues. CDR1 is MDHEN, CDR2 SYDVKM, per germline.

The chain couples TRBV5-1 to TRBJ2-3; possible D gene TRBD2, 6 bases. Germline V gene lookup returns CDR1 SGHRS and CDR2 YFSETQ. The CDR3 loop spans 17 amino acids. Trimming cost V 3 bases and J 0 bases, with 17 bases left between them. CDR3 protein: CASSSRPSASSTDTQYF. The CDR3 DNA is TGCGCCAGCAGCTCCCGGCCTAGCGCTTCTAGCACAGATACGCAGTATTTT.